This TCR beta chain originates from a study of blood T cell repertoires in COVID-19. This study enrolled people aged roughly 18 to 90 from about two dozen US geographic areas. Trimming took 6 bases from V and 4 from J; bases not matched to a gene: 10. Germline lookup yields CDR1 MNHEY and CDR2 SVGAGI. This CDR3 contains 15 residues. TCRdb's table, derived via immunoSEQ multiplex PCR, lists solely in-frame clones and lacks some. The repertoire has roughly 380,000 clones, 85% to 90% of them found once; the top ten carry approximately 1%. V gene TRBV6-5 combines with J gene TRBJ1-2, with 8 bases fitting TRBD1. The receptor was isolated from a woman aged 25 to 39 who had been exposed to COVID-19. Sequencing was carried out using PBMCs or T cells enriched from blood (not recorded which). CDR3 in amino acids: CASSDQGAWGYGYTF. DNA for the CDR3: TGTGCCAGCAGCGATCAGGGGGCCTGGGGCTATGGCTACACCTTC.